This T cell receptor (beta chain) was captured in a study of T cells in Graves' hyperthyroidism and ophthalmopathy (dated by TCRdb to about 2019). About the full investigation: Peripheral blood samples were taken at the time of initial diagnosis, prior to any treatment. To identify TCR V-J signatures that set the groups apart, the researchers used a discovery cohort of 90 to 100 patients, made up of 40 to 45 with Graves' ophthalmopathy and some 58 with stable Graves' hyperthyroidism. Prospective prediction of ophthalmopathy was tested in an independent validation cohort consisting of 18 hyperthyroidism patients and approximately 16 patients who later progressed to ophthalmopathy. The 100 discovery patients were randomly split 7:3 into training and test sets. The study also compared thyroid tissue and blood T-cell repertoires from several Graves' hyperthyroidism patients. After blood sampling, hyperthyroidism patients were treated with methimazole at a starting dose of 30 mg daily, and ophthalmopathy patients were treated with high-dose intravenous methylprednisolone. The paper reports TCR Vbeta CDR3 sequencing of 130 to 150 peripheral blood samples: 40 or so ophthalmopathy, roughly 80 hyperthyroidism and around 17 progressor patients.

This clonotype was found a few times. Its cognate antigen has yet to be identified. The record has no base qualities; no much larger clone is one base away. Graves' hyperthyroidism was defined as stable when no progression to ophthalmopathy occurred over 18 months of follow-up. Hyperthyroidism patients were newly diagnosed, with disease duration under 2 months, and aged 18 to 65 years. Any patient with an uncontrolled infection, another autoimmune disease, pregnancy or lactation was excluded. Diagnoses were based on clinical symptoms, serum thyroxine and TRAb, thyroid ultrasound and orbital computed tomography. PBMCs were separated from roughly 9.3 ml of fresh peripheral blood using Ficoll-Paque density gradient centrifugation. Total RNA was extracted using Trizol reagent, and RNA quality was assessed on an Agilent 2100 Bioanalyzer. General conclusions and limits of the study: In validation, the model predicted progression to ophthalmopathy with about 71% sensitivity and about 72% specificity, a median of 6.5 months before onset. A model built on a 13 V-J signature distinguished ophthalmopathy from stable hyperthyroidism, reaching 85% to 90% sensitivity and under 84% specificity in cross-validation and 80%/75% in testing. Sample size was not statistically predetermined, and blinding of investigators to group allocation was not performed. Blood samples also contained most of the expanded thyroid clonotypes (frequency above 0.001), which suggests that blood repertoires may reflect thyroid immune responses.

The TCR beta CDR3 regions were amplified from the RNA transcripts. For the first round of RT-PCR on the TCR CDR3, the HTBI primer set was used together with the Qiagen OneStep RT-PCR kit. A second multiplex PCR round built the libraries, followed by size selection and purification. Libraries were sequenced paired-end with 100 bp reads on an Illumina HiSeq2000. On the authors' methods: SOAPnuke was used to process the raw data, removing reads that contained adapters or uncalled bases, had a mean Phred below 15, or lacked an exact match to the constant primer or identifier. High-quality paired reads were merged using COPE v1.2.5, and each unique nucleotide sequence was defined as a clonotype. MiTCR v1.1 was used to align the clonotypes against IMGT TRBV, TRBD and TRBJ reference segments. Only V-J combinations with frequency above 0.0001, covering 99.2% of repertoires, were analysed. The TCS score was defined as F50 (clonal expansion) divided by E x V (chaos), with BLOSUM62-based TCRdist calculated between CDR3 peptides within each V-J. Welch's t-statistics and random forest reduced around 550 V-J features to about 13, which were used in a naive Bayes classifier (R e1071). TCRdb cleaned the public reads at Q25 with fastp, built clones with MiXCR and kept in-frame beta chains. Rows matching on CDR3 protein sequence are summarized as one entry with the most common DNA and genes. The V and J calls come from TCRdb's annotation, not from the publication. The sample yields 500,000 to 600,000 distinct CDR3 sequences; around 17% were counted once. About 17% of the sample goes to the ten largest clones.

The germline V gene encodes CDR1 WSHSY and CDR2 SAAADI. Relative to germline, V is missing 7 bases and J is missing 4 bases, with 9 bases of the junction outside any gene match. The CDR3 starts with the cysteine, ends with the phenylalanine, and has 15 residues. Solely the CDR3 DNA is kept, with 45 bases framed from the first base. Sequenced sample: blood. The receptor's source is a woman between 18 and 29 years old with Graves' hyperthyroidism. This chain joins TRBV10-2 to TRBJ2-5; TRBD2 lines up with 10 middle nucleotides. The encoded CDR3 is CASKRGGGGLETQYF. The sequenced DNA: TGCGCCAGCAAGCGGGGGGGGGGAGGATTAGAGACCCAGTACTTC.